The subject of this entry is one T cell receptor beta chain. This entry belongs to a study of cytomegalovirus exposure and HLA in healthy donors. Study summary: There were about 85 million unique TCRs (from HLA-typed donors) in an early data release.

This CDR3 comprises 17 residues. The V gene's germline CDR1 is SGDLS and CDR2 YYNGEE. V was trimmed by 4 bases and J by 1 base, leaving 19 bases between them. PCR involved 60 Vbeta and 13 Jbeta primers. The method was immunoSEQ multiplex PCR; TCRdb's version includes in-frame clones alone and lacks a portion of them. The repertoire holds some 90,000 clones, with 69% as singletons. The source of this sequence is a middle-aged man in good health and CMV-seronegative. The chain couples TRBV9 to TRBJ2-3, with a weak D call TRBD1 (9 bases). Sequencing used PBMCs. The CDR3, as DNA: TGTGCCAGCAGCCCCCCGGGAGGGGACAGGGGCACAGATACGCAGTATTTT. Encoded protein: CASSPPGGDRGTDTQYF.